This T cell receptor (beta chain) was recovered during a study of human T cells and chemical hapten exposure. Via MiXCR, TCRdb re-called the RACE reads, giving one row per CDR3 protein. Here the sample spans 250,000 or so distinct CDR3 sequences, approximately 7.5% being singletons. CDR3 length equals 14 residues. Trimming removed 4 bases at V and 8 bases at J, with 17 bases between. Germline-derived CDR1 and CDR2 are MGHRA and YSYEKL. Stated time point: pre-sensitization, week 0. The treatment: therapeutic diphenylcyclopropenone sensitization with weekly scalp DPC. Those who donated were patients with alopecia, 18 to 70 years of age, and suitable for DPC.

The clonotype comes from a man aged 18-30 years with alopecia areata. Some clones in this sample may be carry-over from other donors' samples. The sequences come from whole blood, collected in connection with sensitization to the hapten diphenylcyclopropenone (DPC). The chain joins TRBV4-1 to TRBJ1-1; D is undetermined. The CDR3 sequence: CASSPSTLGGEAFF. CDR3 nucleotide sequence: TGCGCCAGCAGCCCCTCTACCCTGGGAGGGGAAGCTTTCTTT.